The clone carrying this T cell receptor beta chain turned up a few times. What it binds is not known. The PCR used 60 Vbeta and 13 Jbeta primers. Some clones are missing from TCRdb's copy, which holds only in-frame ones; the method was immunoSEQ multiplex PCR. The data contain some 82,000 clones, roughly 84% of them singletons. This sample was included in a study of cytomegalovirus exposure and HLA in healthy donors. Study-wide points: Analysis was carried out at a later point, and it linked a missense DCLRE1C variant to TCR beta V- and J-gene trimming. An analysis that was carried out later associated 16,951 TCR beta sequences with HLA alleles at 0.05 false discovery rate. Later work showed greater clonal expansion in HLA-associated TCR beta chains than in equally common others.

The CDR3 extends over 13 amino acids. Per germline, CDR1 MRHNA and CDR2 SNTAGT. The ends lost 6 bases at V and 5 bases at J; junction bases unmatched: 3. The source material was PBMCs. The chain is built from TRBV6-4 and TRBJ2-1; 8 nucleotides align to TRBD1. The TCR sequence derives from a woman in her fifties or sixties in good health and CMV-seronegative. CDR3: CASSRDRNNEQFF. As DNA, the CDR3 is TGTGCCAGCAGCCGGGACAGGAACAATGAGCAGTTCTTC.